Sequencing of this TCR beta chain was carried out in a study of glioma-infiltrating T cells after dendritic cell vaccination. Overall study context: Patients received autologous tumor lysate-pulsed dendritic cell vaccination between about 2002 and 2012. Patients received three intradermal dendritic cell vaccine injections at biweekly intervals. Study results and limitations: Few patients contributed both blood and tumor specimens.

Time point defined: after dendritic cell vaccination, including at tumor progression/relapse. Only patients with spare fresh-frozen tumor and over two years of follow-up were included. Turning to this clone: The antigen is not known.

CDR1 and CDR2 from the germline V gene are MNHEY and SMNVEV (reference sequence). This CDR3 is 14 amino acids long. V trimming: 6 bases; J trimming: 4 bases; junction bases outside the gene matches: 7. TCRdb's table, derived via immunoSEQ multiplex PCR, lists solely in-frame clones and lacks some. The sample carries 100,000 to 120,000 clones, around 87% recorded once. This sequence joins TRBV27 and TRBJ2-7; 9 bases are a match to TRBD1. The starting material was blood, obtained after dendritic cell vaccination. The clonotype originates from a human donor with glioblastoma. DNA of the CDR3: TGTGCCAGCAGCCGGACAGGGGTCGCGTACGAGCAGTACTTC. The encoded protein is CASSRTGVAYEQYF.